The 21 T cell receptor beta chains below were found in one sample sequenced in a study of human T cells and chemical hapten exposure. TCRdb re-analysed the 5' RACE reads in MiXCR, keeping a single row per CDR3 protein. The sample includes around 80,000 distinct CDR3 sequences, approximately 15% of them seen just once. It was unfractionated whole blood from which total RNA was extracted. These receptors were taken from a female donor in good health.

The table lists this clonotype with a few counts. The chain couples TRBV6-2 or TRBV6-3 to TRBJ2-3, with D perhaps matching TRBD2 (6 bases). CDR1 is MNHEY, CDR2 SVGEGT, per germline. Deletions cut 7 bases from V and 0 bases from J, with 14 bases between. This CDR3 has 15 amino acids. CDR3 loop: CASNQLAPSTDTQYF. Written as DNA, the CDR3 is TGTGCCAGCAACCAACTAGCCCCTAGCACAGATACGCAGTATTTT.

This chain uses TRBV7-9 with TRBJ2-6; D not resolved. This CDR3 region has 15 residues. V was trimmed by 2 bases and J by 0 bases, leaving 5 bases between them. Germline CDR1 reads SEHNR; CDR2 reads FQNEAQ (reference sequence). CDR3 DNA: TGTGCCAGCAGCTTACCAAGCTCTGGGGCCAACGTCCTGACTTTC. This sequence encodes CASSLPSSGANVLTF.

This clonotype came up a few times. The J gene is TRBJ1-5, the V gene TRBV5-6; 12 nucleotides line up with TRBD1. Germline values: CDR1 SGHDT, CDR2 YYEEEE. V lost 0 bases, J lost 6 bases, and 4 bases stayed unmatched. The CDR3 length is 16 residues. CDR3 amino acids: CASSLGGTGGSQPQHF. DNA for the CDR3: TGTGCCAGCAGCTTGGGAGGGACAGGGGGCTCTCAGCCCCAGCATTTT. Full variable domain (missing parts from reference TRBV5-6 and TRBJ1-5): DAGVTQSPTHLIKTRGQQVTLRCSPKSGHDTVSWYQQALGQGPQFIFQYYEEEERQRGNFPDRFSGHQFPNYSSELNVNALLLGDSALYLCASSLGGTGGSQPQHFGDGTRLSIL.

This chain connects TRBV12-3 or TRBV12-4 to TRBJ1-1, with D possibly matching TRBD1 (5 bases). V was shortened by 3 bases and J by 3 bases, with 11 bases between the two germline ends. The CDR3 runs to 14 residues. CDR3 residues: CASSFFQGHTEAFF. CDR3 bases: TGTGCCAGCAGTTTTTTTCAGGGCCACACTGAAGCTTTCTTT.

V is TRBV27 and J is TRBJ1-4, with D possibly TRBD1 on 6 matching bases. Trimming pared 3 bases from V and 8 bases from J, leaving 16 bases between. CDR1 and CDR2 (germline): MNHEY, SMNVEV (reference sequence). The CDR3 extends over 15 amino acids. The CDR3 nucleotides read TGTGCCAGCAGTTTCATTTCCGGGGGCCAGGAAAAACTGTTTTTT. Translating it yields CASSFISGGQEKLFF. Variable domain in full (rest from reference TRBV27 and TRBJ1-4): EAQVTQNPRYLITVTGKKLTVTCSQNMNHEYMSWYRQDPGLGLRQIYYSMNVEVTDKGDVPEGYKVSRKEKRNFPLILESPSPNQTSLYFCASSFISGGQEKLFFGSGTQLSVL.

The chain uses TRBV7-9 and TRBJ2-1; D remains unclear. V was cut by 3 bases and J by 7 bases, with 7 bases left in between. The CDR3 spans 12 residues. Germline CDR1 SEHNR, CDR2 FQNEAQ (reference sequence). The CDR3 nucleotides read TGTGCCAGCAGCTTCGCCGGAAATGAGCAGTTCTTC. Translating gives CASSFAGNEQFF.

The V call is TRBV12-2, the J call TRBJ1-3; the table's D gene call, TRBD1, was not cross checked with the DNA. TRBV12-2 is a listed pseudogene. This CDR3 spans 16 amino acids. CDR3 sequence: CASRLRWTGNGNTIYF. CDR3 nucleotide sequence: TGTGCAAGTCGCTTACGGTGGACAGGGAATGGTAACACCATATATTTT.

The chain employs TRBV6-6 and TRBJ1-1; D is unresolved. The V end lost 7 bases, the J end lost 7 bases, and 13 bases lay between the germline ends. This CDR3 has 12 residues. Germline V gene data show CDR1 as MNHNY and CDR2 as SVGAGI (reference sequence). CDR3 sequence reads: CASIAVLGEAFF. CDR3 in DNA: TGTGCCAGCATAGCGGTTCTGGGTGAAGCTTTCTTT.

This clonotype has a handful of counts. The rearrangement joins TRBV7-9 to TRBJ1-2; a possible D gene is TRBD1 (5 bases). CDR1 is SEHNR, CDR2 FQNEAQ, per germline (reference sequence). The CDR3 runs to 14 residues. V was cut by 4 bases and J by 5 bases, with 14 bases left in between. CDR3 nucleotide sequence: TGTGCCAGCAGCTACCCCCCGACAGAATATGGCTACACCTTC. Translating it yields CASSYPPTEYGYTF.

The rearrangement joins TRBV6-1 to TRBJ1-5; 7 nucleotides agree with TRBD1. The junction had 6 bases not matched to a gene; V was cut back by 4 bases and J by 0 bases. The CDR3 is 16 amino acids. Germline CDR1 reads MNHNS; CDR2 reads SASEGT. CDR3 sequence (DNA): TGTGCCAGCAGTGCTTTGACAGGGTATAGCAATCAGCCCCAGCATTTT. Its protein product is CASSALTGYSNQPQHF.

This chain connects TRBV4-1 to TRBJ1-2, with unresolved D. Germline V gives CDR1 MGHRA, CDR2 YSYEKL. The CDR3 is 14 amino acids. Trimming took off 0 bases at V and 5 bases at J, with 10 bases between the two ends. As DNA, the CDR3 is TGCGCCAGCAGCCAAGATGGGAGGGTTTATGGCTACACCTTC. The encoded protein is CASSQDGRVYGYTF.

This clonotype has just a few counts. The chain is built from TRBV13 and TRBJ1-1; D remains ambiguous. Trimming cost V 6 bases and J 1 base, with 9 bases left between them. Germline V lookup: CDR1 PRHDT, CDR2 FYEKMQ (reference sequence). The CDR3 is made up of 13 amino acids. CDR3 sequence (DNA): TGTGCCAGCAGAGGAGTTTCGAACACTGAAGCTTTCTTT. Translation gives CASRGVSNTEAFF.

There are a few counts of this clonotype. This sequence joins TRBV7-9 and TRBJ1-2, with TRBD1 matching 7 bases. The CDR3 is made up of 15 amino acids. Germline CDR1 and CDR2: SEHNR and FQNEAQ (reference sequence). Trimming took 2 bases from V and 8 from J; bases not matched to a gene: 11. The CDR3 protein is CASSLLRGTDGGYTF. The CDR3 DNA sequence: TGTGCCAGCAGCTTATTAAGAGGGACAGACGGGGGCTACACCTTC.

The rearrangement links TRBV20-1 to TRBJ2-5; 8 bases are shared with TRBD2. CDR1 and CDR2 (germline): DFQATT, SNEGSKA (reference sequence). This CDR3 has 14 residues. The V gene end was trimmed by 2 bases and the J gene end by 5 bases; junction bases not matched to a gene: 7. CDR3 bases: TGCAGTGCTAGAAAAGCGGGAGTTGGGGAGACCCAGTACTTC. Its translation is CSARKAGVGETQYF.

This clonotype appeared once. The chain links TRBV4-2 to TRBJ2-1, with 14 nucleotides matching TRBD2. V trimming: 2 bases; J trimming: 4 bases; junction bases outside the gene matches: 7. This CDR3 contains 18 residues. In germline, CDR1 is LGHNA, CDR2 YNFKEQ. The CDR3 region has the DNA TGTGCCAGCAGCCAACCTCCGGGACTAGCGGGAGAATACAATGAGCAGTTCTTC. Translating it yields CASSQPPGLAGEYNEQFF.

This clonotype was seen only a few times. The rearrangement joins TRBV6-5 to TRBJ1-1; TRBD1 agrees at 9 bases. Germline assignment: CDR1 MNHEY and CDR2 SVGAGI. The V and J ends lost 5 bases and 11 bases, in that order; junction bases with no gene match: 12. CDR3 size: 14 residues. The CDR3 here is CASSQGGNRGQAFF. CDR3 in DNA: TGTGCCAGCAGTCAAGGCGGAAACAGGGGGCAGGCTTTCTTT.

The table lists this clonotype with a few counts. V is TRBV9 and J is TRBJ2-2, with TRBD1 matching over 10 bases. V dropped 4 bases and J dropped 6; count of bases not matched to a gene: 9. The CDR3 totals 16 residues. Germline V gives CDR1 SGDLS, CDR2 YYNGEE. The CDR3 loop is CASSQRTGGSAGELFF. The CDR3 DNA reads as TGTGCCAGCAGCCAAAGGACAGGGGGGTCCGCCGGGGAGCTGTTTTTT.

J is TRBJ2-3 and V is TRBV10-3; 14 bases are shared with TRBD2. V lost 2 bases to trimming and J lost 4 bases; unmatched junction nucleotides: 11. The CDR3 sequence is 19 residues long. CDR1 ENHRY and CDR2 SYGVKD come from the germline V gene. Here the CDR3 reads CAISEPPGLAGETADTQYF. Here the CDR3 DNA reads TGTGCCATCAGTGAGCCGCCGGGACTAGCGGGAGAAACGGCAGATACGCAGTATTTT.

This clonotype has ten or more counts. The chain combines TRBV20-1 with TRBJ2-1, with D possibly being TRBD1 (6 bases). The CDR3 covers 14 residues. Trimming pared 6 bases from V and 0 bases from J, leaving 12 bases between. Germline values: CDR1 DFQATT, CDR2 SNEGSKA (reference sequence). The CDR3 reads CSAQGHSSYNEQFF. CDR3 coding DNA: TGCAGTGCACAGGGACATAGCTCCTACAATGAGCAGTTCTTC.

V usage is TRBV7-9 and J usage is TRBJ2-5; 12 nucleotides agree with TRBD1. Trimming at V came to 4 bases and at J to 4 bases, leaving 4 bases not matched to a gene. In germline, CDR1 is SEHNR, CDR2 FQNEAQ (reference sequence). The CDR3 loop spans 15 amino acids. The CDR3 here is CASSWGTGGLETQYF. In DNA, the CDR3 is TGTGCCAGCAGCTGGGGGACAGGGGGCTTAGAGACCCAGTACTTC.

This clonotype came up a few times. The chain joins TRBV27 to TRBJ2-3; 9 nucleotides match TRBD2. The germline CDR1 and CDR2 sequences are MNHEY and SMNVEV (reference sequence). With 4 bases clipped from V and 3 bases from J, the junction kept 5 bases outside the gene matches. The CDR3 length is 15 residues. CDR3 sequence: CASSSTSGRTDTQYF. In DNA form, the CDR3 reads TGTGCCAGCAGTTCGACTAGCGGTAGAACAGATACGCAGTATTTT.